This T cell receptor beta chain was retrieved from a study of T-cell memory formation after mild COVID-19. Overall study context: Across donors, TCR clusters were largely donor specific. Findings and limits, study-wide: Contracting CD4+ clones sat mainly in CM and EM; CD8+ in EMRA.

TCRdb itself ran the 5' RACE reads through MiXCR, one entry per CDR3 protein. The sample includes around 300,000 distinct CDR3 sequences, less than 20% of them seen just once. This clonotype was counted a few times. As yet, its antigen is unknown. Trimming took 6 bases from V and 0 from J, leaving 8 bases between them. There are 13 residues in the CDR3. Germline V gene data show CDR1 as SEHNR and CDR2 as FQNEAQ (reference sequence). The sequencing input was PBMCs or a T cell subset sorted from them (not recorded which). J is TRBJ1-1 and V is TRBV7-9; D uncertain. The clonotype comes from a man aged 18 to 30 who had mild COVID-19 (a few samples of this study predate the infection). Cell type and time point are not known. The CDR3 DNA follows: TGTGCCAGCAGGCCTGAGCTGAACACTGAAGCTTTCTTT. Translation gives CASRPELNTEAFF.